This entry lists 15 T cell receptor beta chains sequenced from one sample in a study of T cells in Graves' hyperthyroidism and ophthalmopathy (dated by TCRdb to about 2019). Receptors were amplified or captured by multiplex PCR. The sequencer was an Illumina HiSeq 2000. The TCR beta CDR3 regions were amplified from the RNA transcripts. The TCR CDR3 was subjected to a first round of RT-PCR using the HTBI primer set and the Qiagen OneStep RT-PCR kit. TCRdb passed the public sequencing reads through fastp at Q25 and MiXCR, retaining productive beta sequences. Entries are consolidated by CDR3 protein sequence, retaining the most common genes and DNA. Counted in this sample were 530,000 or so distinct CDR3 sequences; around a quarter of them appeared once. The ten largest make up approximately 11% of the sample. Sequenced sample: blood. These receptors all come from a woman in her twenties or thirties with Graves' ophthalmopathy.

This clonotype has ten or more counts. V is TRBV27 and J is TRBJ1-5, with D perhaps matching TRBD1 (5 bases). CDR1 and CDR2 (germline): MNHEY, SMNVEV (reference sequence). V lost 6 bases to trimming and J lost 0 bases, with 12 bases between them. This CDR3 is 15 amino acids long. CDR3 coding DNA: TGTGCCAGCAGAGGGGCGGGCTTTAGCAATCAGCCCCAGCATTTT. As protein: CASRGAGFSNQPQHF.

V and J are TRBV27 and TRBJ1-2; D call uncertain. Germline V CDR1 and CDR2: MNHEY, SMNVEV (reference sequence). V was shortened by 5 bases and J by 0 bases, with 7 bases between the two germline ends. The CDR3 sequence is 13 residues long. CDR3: CASSPQTNYGYTF. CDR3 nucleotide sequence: TGTGCCAGCAGTCCTCAGACTAACTATGGCTACACCTTC.

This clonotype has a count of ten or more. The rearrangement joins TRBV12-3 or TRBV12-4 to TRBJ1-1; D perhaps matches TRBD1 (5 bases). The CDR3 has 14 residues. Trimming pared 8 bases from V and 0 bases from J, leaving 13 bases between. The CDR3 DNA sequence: TGTGCCAGCGGGGCGACAGCGTTGAACACTGAAGCTTTCTTT. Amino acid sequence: CASGATALNTEAFF.

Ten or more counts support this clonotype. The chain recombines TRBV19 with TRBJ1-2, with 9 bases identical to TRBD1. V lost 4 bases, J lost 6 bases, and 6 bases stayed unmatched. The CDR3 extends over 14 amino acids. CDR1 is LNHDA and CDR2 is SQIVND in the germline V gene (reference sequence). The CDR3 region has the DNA TGTGCCAGTAGTAACCGGGACAGGGTCGATGGCTACACCTTC. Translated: CASSNRDRVDGYTF.

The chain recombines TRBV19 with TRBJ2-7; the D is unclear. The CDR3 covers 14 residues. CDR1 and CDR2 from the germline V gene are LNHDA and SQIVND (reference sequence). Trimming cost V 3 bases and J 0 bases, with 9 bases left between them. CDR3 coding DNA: TGTGCCAGTAGTATTGCCGACAACTCCTACGAGCAGTACTTC. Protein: CASSIADNSYEQYF.

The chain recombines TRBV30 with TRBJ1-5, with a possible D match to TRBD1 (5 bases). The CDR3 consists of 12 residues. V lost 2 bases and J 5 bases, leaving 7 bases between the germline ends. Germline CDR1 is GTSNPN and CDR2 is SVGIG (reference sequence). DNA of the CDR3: TGTGCCTGGAGTCAGGGTCATCAGCCCCAGCATTTT. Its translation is CAWSQGHQPQHF. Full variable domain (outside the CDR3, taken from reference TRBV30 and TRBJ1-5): SQTIHQWPATLVQPVGSPLSLECTVEGTSNPNLYWYRQAAGRGLQLLFYSVGIGQISSEVPQNLSASRPQDRQFILSSKKLLLSDSGFYLCAWSQGHQPQHFGDGTRLSIL.

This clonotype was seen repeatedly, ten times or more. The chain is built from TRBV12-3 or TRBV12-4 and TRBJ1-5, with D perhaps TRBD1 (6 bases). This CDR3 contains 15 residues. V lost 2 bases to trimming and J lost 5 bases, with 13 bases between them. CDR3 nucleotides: TGTGCCAGCAGTTTAACAGGGTTGAGTGATCAGCCCCAGCATTTT. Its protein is CASSLTGLSDQPQHF.

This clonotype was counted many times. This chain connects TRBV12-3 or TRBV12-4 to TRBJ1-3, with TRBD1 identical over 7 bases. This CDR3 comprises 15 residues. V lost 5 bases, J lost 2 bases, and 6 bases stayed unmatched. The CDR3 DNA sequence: TGTGCCAGCAGTGAGGACAGGAACACTGGAAACACCATATATTTT. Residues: CASSEDRNTGNTIYF.

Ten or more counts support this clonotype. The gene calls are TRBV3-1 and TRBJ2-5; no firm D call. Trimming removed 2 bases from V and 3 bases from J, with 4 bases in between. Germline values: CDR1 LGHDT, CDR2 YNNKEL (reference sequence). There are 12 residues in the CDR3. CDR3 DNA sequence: TGTGCCAGCAGCCAAATTGAAGAGACCCAGTACTTC. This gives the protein CASSQIEETQYF.

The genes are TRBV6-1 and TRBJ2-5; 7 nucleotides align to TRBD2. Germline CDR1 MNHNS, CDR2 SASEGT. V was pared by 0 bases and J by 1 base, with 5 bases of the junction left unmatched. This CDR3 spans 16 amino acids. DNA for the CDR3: TGTGCCAGCAGTGAAGCGCTAGGGACTACCCAAGAGACCCAGTACTTC. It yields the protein CASSEALGTTQETQYF.

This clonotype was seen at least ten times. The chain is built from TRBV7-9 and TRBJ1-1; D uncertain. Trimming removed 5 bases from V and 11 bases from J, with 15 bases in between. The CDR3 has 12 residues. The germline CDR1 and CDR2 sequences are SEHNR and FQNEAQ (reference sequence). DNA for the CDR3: TGTGCCAGCAGCCACCTTCGATCGTACGCTTTCTTT. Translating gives CASSHLRSYAFF.

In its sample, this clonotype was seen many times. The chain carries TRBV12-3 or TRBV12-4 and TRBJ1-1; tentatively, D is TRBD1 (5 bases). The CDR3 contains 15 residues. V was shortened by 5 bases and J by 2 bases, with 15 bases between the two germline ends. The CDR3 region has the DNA TGTGCCAGCAGTCCCCCCGGGACGGGCAACACTGAAGCTTTCTTT. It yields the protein CASSPPGTGNTEAFF.

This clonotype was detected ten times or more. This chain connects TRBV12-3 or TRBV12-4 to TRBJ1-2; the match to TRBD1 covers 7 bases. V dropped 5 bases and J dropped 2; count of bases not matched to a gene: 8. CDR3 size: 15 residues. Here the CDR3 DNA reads TGTGCCAGCAGTCCCTGGGGACAGCAGAACTATGGCTACACCTTC. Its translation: CASSPWGQQNYGYTF.

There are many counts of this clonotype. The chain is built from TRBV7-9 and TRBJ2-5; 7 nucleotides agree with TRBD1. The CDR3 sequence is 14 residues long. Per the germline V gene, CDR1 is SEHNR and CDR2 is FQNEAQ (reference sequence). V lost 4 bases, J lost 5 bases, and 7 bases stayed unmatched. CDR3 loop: CASSSRGQWETQYF. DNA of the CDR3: TGTGCCAGCAGCTCAAGGGGACAGTGGGAGACCCAGTACTTC.

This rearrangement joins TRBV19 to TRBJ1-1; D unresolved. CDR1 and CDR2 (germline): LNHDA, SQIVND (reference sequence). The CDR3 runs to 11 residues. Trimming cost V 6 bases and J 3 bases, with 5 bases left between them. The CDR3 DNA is TGTGCCAGTAGGTTTCACACTGAAGCTTTCTTT. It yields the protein CASRFHTEAFF.